This T cell receptor (beta chain) was retrieved from a study of OX40 agonist ivuxolimab in advanced cancers. V was trimmed by 7 bases and J by 2 bases, leaving 15 bases between them. The CDR3 has 14 residues. The germline V gene has CDR1 MDHEN and CDR2 SYDVKM. Measured with immunoSEQ multiplex PCR; TCRdb has only the in-frame clones, and not every one. The sample contains tens of thousands of clones, 83% of which appear only once. The chain is built from TRBV28 and TRBJ2-7; D may be TRBD1 (5 bases). The TCR sequence derives from an adult with an advanced solid tumor such as melanoma, head and neck, liver or kidney cancer. The sample consisted of CD4+ or CD8+ T cells sorted from blood, taken in a trial of the OX40 agonist ivuxolimab. The DNA for the CDR3 is TGTGCCAGCAACACGCTCAGGGCCGCCTACGAGCAGTACTTC. This encodes CASNTLRAAYEQYF.